This T cell receptor (beta chain) was identified during a study of PD-1 blockade in classical Hodgkin lymphoma. About the study: Treatment was intravenous nivolumab, 3 mg/kg every 2 weeks, until progression. The study's findings and limits: Repertoire difference causes, possibly disease activity or prior therapy, remain undefined.

Produced via immunoSEQ multiplex PCR; TCRdb's table is partial and in-frame only. The repertoire holds about 17,000 clones, with 65% to 80% as singletons. The time point: cycle 4 day 1 (C4D1), after 5 to 7 weeks of nivolumab. All the patients suffered relapse after autologous stem cell transplantation, and brentuximab vedotin exposure differed. Magnetic negative selection of thawed PBMCs was the method by which CD4+ T cells were purified. CDR3 length: 18 residues. CDR1 is SQVTM and CDR2 is ANQGSEA in the germline V gene. V was pared by 8 bases and J by 3 bases, with 20 bases of the junction left unmatched. Comment on this clone: Its matching antigen is unknown.

The clonotype was recovered from a human donor with classical Hodgkin lymphoma. Material: CD4+ T cells from blood, obtained before the fourth cycle of nivolumab. This sequence joins TRBV29-1 and TRBJ2-3; 10 nucleotides agree with TRBD2. The CDR3 reads CSSRGASGRTTRTDTQYF. In nucleotides, the CDR3 is TGCAGCTCCCGAGGGGCTAGCGGGAGAACGACGCGAACAGATACGCAGTATTTT.